A selection of T cell receptor beta chains follows, all from one sample in a study of vaccination and CD4 T cells after COVID-19. TCRdb re-derived calls from the PCR reads in MiXCR, one entry per CDR3 protein. The sample records nearly 15,000 distinct CDR3 sequences, nearly 80% being singletons. Their antigen targets remain unknown. Sequences were derived from CD4+ T cells from blood, cultured in vitro, sampled after SARS-CoV-2 vaccination. These receptors all stem from a human donor who received a COVID-19 vaccine. CDR3s include the opening cysteine and the closing phenylalanine or tryptophan. A D gene is named only where the DNA matches it firmly. Size is omitted from some rows. Given values are once, few, many or a class for expanded clones.

D	V	size	length	J	DNA	CDR3
.	TRBV30	.	12	TRBJ1-6	TGTGCCTGGACCTTCGGGGATTCACCCCTCCACTTT	CAWTFGDSPLHF
.	TRBV5-4	.	13	TRBJ2-7	TGTGCCAGCAGCTTGAAACGAGCCAGCGAGCAGTACTTC	CASSLKRASEQYF
.	TRBV6-1	.	11	TRBJ1-1	TGTGCCGTCACGGGGGAGACTGAAGCTTTCTTT	CAVTGETEAFF
TRBD1	TRBV5-5	.	17	TRBJ2-5	TGTGCCAGCAGCTTGGCCACAGCAGGGGGCCTTAGAGAGACCCAGTACTTC	CASSLATAGGLRETQYF
.	TRBV12-3/TRBV12-4	.	15	TRBJ1-5	TGTGCCAGCAGTCTAACGAGGGGTATCGGGCAGCCCCAGCATTTT	CASSLTRGIGQPQHF
TRBD2	TRBV2	few	14	TRBJ2-1	TGTGCCAGACAGGGACTAGCGGGGGGCAATGAGCAGTTCTTC	CARQGLAGGNEQFF
TRBD1	TRBV6-1	.	15	TRBJ1-2	TGTGCCAGCAGCCCCAACAGGGGTTCGAACTATGGCTACACCTTC	CASSPNRGSNYGYTF
.	TRBV27	.	14	TRBJ1-2	TGTGCCAGCAGTTTTTCGGCAGCTAACTATGGCTACACCTTC	CASSFSAANYGYTF
.	TRBV12-3/TRBV12-4	.	12	TRBJ1-2	TGTGCCAGCGGCCAGGGAAGCTATGGCTACACCTTC	CASGQGSYGYTF
.	TRBV7-9	.	14	TRBJ1-6	TGTGCCACCACGAAAAGCGGGAATAATTCACCCCTCCACTTT	CATTKSGNNSPLHF
TRBD2	TRBV20-1	medium-sized	17	TRBJ2-3	TGCAGTGCTAGTGTTGCGGGGGGGAAGATTTGGACAGATACGCAGTATTTT	CSASVAGGKIWTDTQYF
.	TRBV24-1	once	16	TRBJ1-2	TGTGCCACCAGTGACACTGCGCCGGGACTGAACTATGGCTACACCTTC	CATSDTAPGLNYGYTF
TRBD1	TRBV20-1	once	15	TRBJ2-5	TGCAGTGCTAGAGAACCGACAGGGTCCCAAGAGACCCAGTACTTC	CSAREPTGSQETQYF
.	TRBV7-9	medium-sized	15	TRBJ2-2	TGTGCCAGCAGCACGACCCGGTACCTCACCGGGGAGCTGTTTTTT	CASSTTRYLTGELFF
.	TRBV6-5	.	16	TRBJ2-2	TGTGCCTGCAGTTACGAAAGGCGGGGATGGACCGGGGAGCTGTTTTTT	CACSYERRGWTGELFF
.	TRBV19	few	12	TRBJ1-2	TGTGCCAGTAGTAGCCGGGGCTATGGCTACACCTTC	CASSSRGYGYTF
TRBD2	TRBV4-2	.	19	TRBJ2-5	TGTGCCAGCAGCCAAGGCGGACTAGCGGGGGTGTTTGGCCAAGAGACCCAGTACTTC	CASSQGGLAGVFGQETQYF
.	TRBV28	.	12	TRBJ1-1	TGTGCCAGCAGTTTAAGGGACACTGAAGCTTTCTTT	CASSLRDTEAFF
.	TRBV6-4	.	14	TRBJ1-2	TGTGCCAGCAGCCCCCTGAGGGCTGACTATGGCTACACCTTC	CASSPLRADYGYTF
.	TRBV24-1	.	11	TRBJ1-3	TGTGCCACCAGCTCCGGAAACGCCATATATTTT	CATSSGNAIYF
TRBD1	TRBV30	.	14	TRBJ2-3	TGTGCCTGGGAGACAGGGGGTGGATCAGATACGCAGTATTTT	CAWETGGGSDTQYF
.	TRBV20-1	.	15	TRBJ2-7	TGCAGTGCCGAGCAAAACGGGGTTTCCTCCTACGAGCAGTACTTC	CSAEQNGVSSYEQYF
TRBD1	TRBV12-3/TRBV12-4	.	18	TRBJ1-6	TGTGCCAGCAGCCGTACAGGGGGCCGGAGCTCCTATAATTCACCCCCCCACTTT	CASSRTGGRSSYNSPPHF
TRBD2	TRBV7-8	.	16	TRBJ2-3	TGTGCCAGCAATATCGTTAGCGGGGGGGCTGGAGATACGCAGTATTTT	CASNIVSGGAGDTQYF